What follows is one T cell receptor (beta chain) and its context. The germline CDR1 and CDR2 sequences are LNHDA and SQIVND (reference sequence). The V and J ends lost 5 bases and 8 bases respectively, with 9 bases between them. The CDR3 is made up of 11 amino acids. As handled by the study authors: Estimates of nucleated cell counts were drawn from the amplification of reference gene primers. Sequenced by immunoSEQ multiplex PCR; TCRdb stores in-frame clones only, minus some. That table furnishes V, J and clone size, whereas the DNA furnished D and trimming. Seen here are 150,000 or so clones, approximately 83% observed once, and the top ten hold around an eighth. The data are from a study of blood T cell repertoires in COVID-19. Study-wide context: COVID-19 samples from acute and convalescent phases originated in the United States, Italy and Spain. T cells, B-cell-depleted T cells, or PBMCs provided the cDNA or gDNA that served as material.

The V gene is TRBV19, the J gene TRBJ1-2; a possible D gene is TRBD1 (6 bases). This TCR was recovered from a woman aged 60-70 years with COVID-19, enrolled during active disease. The sequenced material came from peripheral blood. In DNA, the CDR3 is TGTGCCAGTAGTCTCGGGACAGGCTACACCTTC. Encoded protein: CASSLGTGYTF.